The 26 T cell receptor beta chains below come from one sample, sequenced in a study of cytomegalovirus exposure and HLA in healthy donors. Primers: 60 Vbeta forward and 13 Jbeta reverse. The assay was immunoSEQ multiplex PCR, and TCRdb's table has in-frame clones only and misses some. The repertoire consists of fewer than 110,000 clones, with roughly 87% occurring once and the leading ten covering under 3.5%. The material sequenced was PBMCs. These receptors all stem from a man aged 25 to 45 in good health and CMV-seropositive.

This clone was observed once. The chain is built from TRBV10-3 and TRBJ1-1; D gene unclear. From germline, CDR1 is ENHRY and CDR2 SYGVKD. V was shortened by 9 bases and J by 4 bases, with 18 bases between the two germline ends. The CDR3 spans 14 residues. The CDR3 is CAIGDPREPTEAFF. CDR3 sequence (DNA): TGTGCCATTGGGGATCCTCGGGAGCCCACTGAAGCTTTCTTT.

As for this clone: At one end the junction does not follow the germline gene, possibly because of a read error. This chain connects TRBV9 to TRBJ2-6; perhaps TRBD2 as D (6 bases). Germline V lookup: CDR1 SGDLS, CDR2 YYNGEE. This CDR3 is 17 amino acids long. CDR3 sequence: CASKGTSLPSGANGLTF. CDR3 bases: TGTGCCAGCAAAGGAACTAGCCTCCCCTCTGGGGCCAACGGCCTGACTTTC. Full variable domain (rest looked up from reference TRBV9 and TRBJ2-6): DSGVTQTPKHLITATGQRVTLRCSPRSGDLSVYWYQQSLDQGLQFLIQYYNGEERAKGNILERFSAQQFPDLHSELNLSSLELGDSALYFCASKGTSLPSGANGLTFGAGSRLTVL.

The chain has TRBV6-1 and TRBJ2-6; D may be TRBD1 (6 bases). Germline V CDR1 and CDR2: MNHNS, SASEGT. Trimming cost V 0 bases and J 0 bases, with 18 bases left between them. This CDR3 comprises 20 residues. The CDR3 nucleotides read TGTGCCAGCAGTGAAGCGCTTCGAGAGGGGGAATACTCTGGGGCCAACGTCCTGACTTTC. It yields the protein CASSEALREGEYSGANVLTF.

The table lists this clone with a few counts. The chain employs TRBV7-7 and TRBJ2-7; maybe TRBD1 (7 bases). With 5 bases removed from V and 3 bases from J, the gap between germline ends came to 11 bases. CDR3 length equals 13 residues. CDR1 SSHAT and CDR2 FNYEAQ come from the germline V gene (reference sequence). The chain's CDR3 is CASSAGQSYEQYF. The CDR3 region has the DNA TGTGCCAGCAGCGCGGGACAGAGCTACGAGCAGTACTTC.

The gene calls are TRBV19 and TRBJ1-2; the D gene is possibly TRBD1 (5 bases). CDR3 length: 13 residues. Looked up from germline, CDR1 is LNHDA and CDR2 is SQIVND (reference sequence). With 5 bases removed from V and 8 bases from J, the gap between germline ends came to 15 bases. CDR3 nucleotides: TGTGCCAGTAGTGGGTTAGGGGCATGGGGCTACACCTTC. It translates to CASSGLGAWGYTF.

The chain carries TRBV7-9 and TRBJ1-1, with a weak D call TRBD1 (6 bases). With 5 bases removed from V and 5 bases from J, the gap between germline ends came to 9 bases. Germline CDR1 is SEHNR and CDR2 is FQNEAQ (reference sequence). The CDR3 covers 12 residues. CDR3 protein: CASSGQGTEAFF. As DNA, the CDR3 is TGTGCCAGCAGCGGGCAGGGGACTGAAGCTTTCTTT.

The chain couples TRBV5-1 to TRBJ1-2; D might be TRBD1 (6 bases). Germline loops: CDR1 SGHRS, CDR2 YFSETQ. The CDR3 has 16 amino acids. Trimming took 6 bases from V and 4 from J, leaving 22 bases between them. The CDR3 reads CASTFGPPGHSYGYTF. The CDR3 DNA reads TGCGCCAGCACATTTGGGCCCCCGGGACACAGCTATGGCTACACCTTC.

The chain has TRBV6-4 and TRBJ1-1, with D maybe TRBD1 (5 bases). The germline V and J ends were trimmed by 2 bases and 1 base, with 8 bases remaining between them. CDR1 is MRHNA and CDR2 is SNTAGT in the germline V gene. The CDR3 contains 14 residues. The CDR3 loop reads CASSDTDRNTEAFF. In DNA, the CDR3 is TGTGCCAGCAGTGACACAGACAGGAACACTGAAGCTTTCTTT.

Note on this clone: The junction and the germline gene differ at one end; a read error may be behind it. The chain uses TRBV7-9 and TRBJ1-2, with D uncertain. The CDR3 runs to 16 residues. Looked up from germline, CDR1 is SEHNR and CDR2 is FQNEAQ (reference sequence). The CDR3: CSSSLGYGDFLYGYTF. In nucleotides, the CDR3 is TGTTCCAGCAGCTTAGGGTACGGAGACTTTCTCTATGGCTACACCTTC.

The chain is built from TRBV6-1 and TRBJ2-7; 8 bases line up with TRBD2. The CDR3 is 12 amino acids. Trimming cost V 8 bases and J 6 bases; bases outside gene matches: 6. The germline gives CDR1 MNHNS, CDR2 SASEGT. The DNA for the CDR3 is TGTGCCAGCGGGACTAGTGTTCGCGAGCAGTACTTC. Residues: CASGTSVREQYF.

This chain connects TRBV6-5 to TRBJ1-2; D may be TRBD1 (5 bases). CDR1 and CDR2 from the germline V gene are MNHEY and SVGAGI. The germline V and J ends were trimmed by 3 bases and 7 bases, with 15 bases remaining between them. The CDR3 is made up of 14 amino acids. CDR3 protein: CASSYGRPGRGYTF. DNA of the CDR3: TGTGCCAGCAGTTATGGACGGCCAGGGCGTGGCTACACCTTC.

The rearrangement uses TRBV5-1 and TRBJ1-1; possibly TRBD1 for D (6 bases). The CDR3 loop spans 14 amino acids. The V gene's germline CDR1 is SGHRS and CDR2 YFSETQ. V shed 4 bases and J shed 0 bases, with 10 bases lying between them. The DNA of the CDR3 is TGCGCCAGCAGCCTGGGACACCTGAACACTGAAGCTTTCTTT. Translating gives CASSLGHLNTEAFF.

The CDR3 sequence: CAISESDRINYGYTF. CDR3 in DNA: TGTGCCATCAGTGAGTCTGACAGGATTAACTATGGCTACACCTTC. This sequence joins TRBV10-3 and TRBJ1-2; maybe TRBD1 (6 bases). In germline, CDR1 is ENHRY, CDR2 SYGVKD. V lost 0 bases and J 1 base, leaving 9 bases between the germline ends. This CDR3 is 15 amino acids long.

The chain couples TRBV7-8 to TRBJ1-2; D perhaps matches TRBD1 (5 bases). V dropped 1 base and J dropped 5 bases, with 8 bases sitting between them. Germline V gene lookup returns CDR1 SGHVS and CDR2 FQNEAQ. The length of the CDR3 is 13 residues. As DNA, the CDR3 is TGTGCCAGCAGCTTAGGCAGGACATATGGCTACACCTTC. Its protein is CASSLGRTYGYTF.

This clone was seen just once. The chain combines TRBV19 with TRBJ1-3, with D perhaps TRBD1 (6 bases). Trimming cost V 3 bases and J 4 bases, with 10 bases left between them. The CDR3 spans 14 residues. CDR1 and CDR2 (germline): LNHDA, SQIVND (reference sequence). The CDR3 nucleotides are TGTGCCAGTAGTATTGCGACAGGCGGAAACACCATATATTTT. This encodes CASSIATGGNTIYF. The full variable domain, rest sourced from reference TRBV19 and TRBJ1-3, is DGGITQSPKYLFRKEGQNVTLSCEQNLNHDAMYWYRQDPGQGLRLIYYSQIVNDFQKGDIAEGYSVSREKKESFPLTVTSAQKNPTAFYLCASSIATGGNTIYFGEGSWLTVV.

A single count supports this clone. The chain is built from TRBV13 and TRBJ1-6; no clear D gene. Germline CDR1 PRHDT, CDR2 FYEKMQ (reference sequence). The V end lost 5 bases, the J end lost 5 bases, and 10 bases lay between the germline ends. The CDR3 runs 14 residues. Here the CDR3 DNA reads TGTGCCAGCAGCCCCGCGGCGGATAATTCACCCCTCCACTTT. Translated, it gives CASSPAADNSPLHF.

V and J are TRBV7-6 and TRBJ1-4, with D perhaps TRBD1 (5 bases). V gave up 2 bases and J gave up 5 bases, with 6 bases separating them. Germline lookup yields CDR1 SGHVS and CDR2 FNYEAQ. The CDR3 has 13 residues. CDR3 protein: CASSLQGNEKLFF. The DNA of the CDR3 is TGTGCCAGCAGCTTACAGGGAAATGAAAAACTGTTTTTT.

The chain carries TRBV2 and TRBJ1-2; D possibly corresponds to TRBD1 (5 bases). V was shortened by 8 bases and J by 0 bases, with 19 bases between the two germline ends. This CDR3 spans 16 amino acids. Per germline, CDR1 SNHLY and CDR2 FYNNEI. The CDR3 protein is CASLDSWVLSNYGYTF. DNA of the CDR3: TGTGCCAGCTTAGACAGCTGGGTTCTCTCTAACTATGGCTACACCTTC.

The rearrangement joins TRBV6-1 to TRBJ1-5; 7 bases agree with TRBD1. Trimming cost V 7 bases and J 5 bases; bases outside gene matches: 11. The CDR3 length is 15 residues. Germline loops: CDR1 MNHNS, CDR2 SASEGT. The CDR3 sequence: CASKLRDSVYQPQHF. The CDR3 nucleotides read TGTGCCAGCAAGCTAAGGGACAGCGTGTATCAGCCCCAGCATTTT.

The chain has TRBV6-5 and TRBJ1-5; TRBD1 is a possible D gene (6 bases). Trimming shortened V by 6 bases and J by 6 bases, and 12 bases separated the two germline ends. Per germline, CDR1 MNHEY and CDR2 SVGAGI. The CDR3 consists of 13 residues. DNA for the CDR3: TGTGCCAGCAGAGGGGGGGCGGGTCAGCCCCAGCATTTT. The encoded protein is CASRGGAGQPQHF.

V gene TRBV11-3 combines with J gene TRBJ1-6; weak D call: TRBD1 (5 bases). This CDR3 spans 13 amino acids. Germline CDR1 and CDR2: SGHNT and YENEEA. Trimming left V 9 bases short and J 6 bases short, with 12 bases between. This chain's CDR3 is CARRDSVNSPLHF. As DNA, the CDR3 is TGTGCCAGAAGAGACAGCGTTAATTCACCCCTCCACTTT.

This rearrangement joins TRBV5-4 to TRBJ2-3, with TRBD2 identical over 10 bases. J gave up 2 bases and V 3 bases, and 12 bases lay outside the gene matches. The CDR3 is 18 amino acids. The germline gives CDR1 SGHNT, CDR2 YYREEE (reference sequence). In DNA form, the CDR3 reads TGTGCCAGCAGCTCGCGGGCTAGCGGGGGCCGCATCACAGATACGCAGTATTTT. Protein product: CASSSRASGGRITDTQYF.

The V call is TRBV5-8, the J call TRBJ1-3, with no clear D. V lost 0 bases and J 0 bases, leaving 4 bases between the germline ends. The CDR3 length is 14 residues. CDR1 is SGHTS, CDR2 YDEGEE, per germline. In nucleotides, the CDR3 is TGTGCCAGCAGCTTGGCCCACTCTGGAAACACCATATATTTT. This translates into CASSLAHSGNTIYF.

The chain carries TRBV4-2 and TRBJ2-3; possible D gene TRBD1, 6 bases. CDR1 and CDR2 from the germline V gene are LGHNA and YNFKEQ. This CDR3 has 15 amino acids. V lost 1 base, J lost 4 bases, and 12 bases lay in between. CDR3 DNA: TGTGCCAGCAGCCAAGTTCTAGAGGGGGCAGATACGCAGTATTTT. Translated: CASSQVLEGADTQYF.

V is TRBV7-6 and J is TRBJ1-3; D is possibly TRBD1 (6 bases). The CDR3 spans 16 residues. Germline CDR1 and CDR2: SGHVS and FNYEAQ. Trimming took off 3 bases at V and 4 bases at J, with 16 bases between the two ends. CDR3 sequence: CASSLWLGAGGNTIYF. The CDR3 region has the DNA TGTGCCAGCAGCTTGTGGTTGGGGGCTGGAGGAAACACCATATATTTT.

The chain joins TRBV6-1 to TRBJ1-1, with D uncertain. V dropped 3 bases and J dropped 0 bases, with 8 bases sitting between them. The CDR3 runs 14 residues. CDR1 is MNHNS, CDR2 SASEGT, per germline. This CDR3 reads CASSDRIMNTEAFF. CDR3 sequence (DNA): TGTGCCAGCAGTGACAGGATAATGAACACTGAAGCTTTCTTT.